These 10 T cell receptor beta chains originate from one sample sequenced in a study of blood T cell repertoires in COVID-19. TCRdb's copy holds only in-frame clones and misses some; the assay was immunoSEQ multiplex PCR. The sample consists of under 550,000 clones, roughly 90% of them appearing once. The sequenced sample was peripheral blood. These receptors came from a man between 18 and 29 years old with COVID-19, enrolled during active disease.

The chain combines TRBV19 with TRBJ2-1; a possible D gene is TRBD2 (6 bases). Germline V gives CDR1 LNHDA, CDR2 SQIVND (reference sequence). The CDR3 is 13 residues long. V was shortened by 10 bases and J by 9 bases, with 19 bases between the two germline ends. The CDR3 is CATGVMRGGEQFF. DNA for the CDR3: TGTGCCACCGGAGTAATGCGGGGAGGTGAGCAGTTCTTC.

This chain uses TRBV6-6 with TRBJ1-6; D may be TRBD1 (5 bases). The CDR3 is made up of 16 amino acids. Germline V gives CDR1 MNHNY, CDR2 SVGAGI (reference sequence). Trimming removed 0 bases from V and 3 bases from J, with 9 bases in between. The CDR3 sequence is CASSYSRGGYNSPLHF. Written as DNA, the CDR3 is TGTGCCAGCAGTTACTCGAGGGGAGGCTATAATTCACCCCTCCACTTT.

The rearrangement uses TRBV5-1 and TRBJ1-1; perhaps TRBD1 as D (5 bases). In germline, CDR1 is SGHRS, CDR2 YFSETQ. Trimming shortened V by 0 bases and J by 7 bases, and 10 bases separated the two germline ends. This CDR3 has 13 residues. CDR3 in amino acids: CASSLEGVGEAFF. The DNA of the CDR3 is TGCGCCAGCAGCTTGGAAGGGGTTGGTGAAGCTTTCTTT.

The rearrangement joins TRBV7-8 to TRBJ2-7; TRBD2 aligns across 10 bases. Germline V gene lookup returns CDR1 SGHVS and CDR2 FQNEAQ. V lost 1 base and J lost 3; bases outside the gene matches: 3. The CDR3 has 15 amino acids. The CDR3 region has the DNA TGTGCCAGCAGCTTAGTCTCTAGCGGGGGCTACGAGCAGTACTTC. It is translated as CASSLVSSGGYEQYF.

The CDR3 here is CASRTGRTEAFF. The DNA of the CDR3 is TGTGCCAGCAGGACAGGGCGCACTGAAGCTTTCTTT. This rearrangement joins TRBV5-8 to TRBJ1-1; 7 positions agree with TRBD1. The CDR3 runs to 12 residues. Germline V gene sequence: CDR1 SGHTS, CDR2 YDEGEE. Trimming cost V 5 bases and J 4 bases; bases outside gene matches: 2.

This clone was observed once. This rearrangement joins TRBV19 to TRBJ2-7, with a tentative D call TRBD2 (5 bases). Trimming took 4 bases from V and 5 from J, leaving 15 bases between them. The CDR3 extends over 14 amino acids. CDR1 LNHDA and CDR2 SQIVND come from the germline V gene (reference sequence). The CDR3 DNA sequence: TGTGCCAGTAGTACGAGGGCCCAGCAAGACGAGCAGTACTTC. It encodes CASSTRAQQDEQYF.

The chain couples TRBV9 to TRBJ2-3, with D unresolved. Per germline, CDR1 SGDLS and CDR2 YYNGEE. V dropped 1 base and J dropped 0 bases, with 12 bases sitting between them. The CDR3 contains 16 residues. CDR3 nucleotides: TGTGCCAGCAGCGTATCTGCTTTAGCTAGCACAGATACGCAGTATTTT. Translation gives CASSVSALASTDTQYF.

The chain couples TRBV28 to TRBJ1-3; the D gene is possibly TRBD1 (5 bases). Trimming shortened V by 3 bases and J by 2 bases, and 14 bases separated the two germline ends. Germline V gene lookup returns CDR1 MDHEN and CDR2 SYDVKM. The CDR3 is 16 residues long. As DNA, the CDR3 is TGTGCCAGCAGTTTCTCCGGGGGAGTAGCTGGAAACACCATATATTTT. Its protein is CASSFSGGVAGNTIYF.

The rearrangement links TRBV5-4 to TRBJ1-6; 7 positions agree with TRBD1. V trimming: 4 bases; J trimming: 0 bases; junction bases outside the gene matches: 7. Germline V CDR1 and CDR2: SGHNT, YYREEE (reference sequence). The CDR3 is 17 amino acids. CDR3 in amino acids: CASSAGAGGSYNSPLHF. The CDR3 bases are TGTGCCAGCAGCGCGGGTGCAGGGGGCTCCTATAATTCACCCCTCCACTTT.

This sequence joins TRBV4-2 and TRBJ1-4, with D possibly being TRBD1 (6 bases). V shed 1 base and J shed 3 bases, with 12 bases lying between them. This CDR3 comprises 16 residues. CDR1 is LGHNA and CDR2 is YNFKEQ in the germline V gene. The CDR3 loop reads CASSQATGFANEKLFF. DNA of the CDR3: TGTGCCAGCAGCCAAGCTACAGGGTTTGCTAATGAAAAACTGTTTTTT.